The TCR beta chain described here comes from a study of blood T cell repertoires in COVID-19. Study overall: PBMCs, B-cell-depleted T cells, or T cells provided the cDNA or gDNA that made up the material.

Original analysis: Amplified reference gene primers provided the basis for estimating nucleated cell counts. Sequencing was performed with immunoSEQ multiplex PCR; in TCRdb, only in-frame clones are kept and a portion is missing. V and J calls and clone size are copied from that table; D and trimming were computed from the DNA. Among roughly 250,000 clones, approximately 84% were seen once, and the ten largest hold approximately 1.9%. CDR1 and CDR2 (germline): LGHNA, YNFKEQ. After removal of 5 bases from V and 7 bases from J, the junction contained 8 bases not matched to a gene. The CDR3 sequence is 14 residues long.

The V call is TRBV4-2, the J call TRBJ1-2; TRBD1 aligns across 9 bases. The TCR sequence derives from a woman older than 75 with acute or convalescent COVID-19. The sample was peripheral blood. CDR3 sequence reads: CASSKQGARGGYTF. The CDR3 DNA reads TGTGCCAGCAGCAAACAGGGGGCGCGGGGTGGCTACACCTTC.